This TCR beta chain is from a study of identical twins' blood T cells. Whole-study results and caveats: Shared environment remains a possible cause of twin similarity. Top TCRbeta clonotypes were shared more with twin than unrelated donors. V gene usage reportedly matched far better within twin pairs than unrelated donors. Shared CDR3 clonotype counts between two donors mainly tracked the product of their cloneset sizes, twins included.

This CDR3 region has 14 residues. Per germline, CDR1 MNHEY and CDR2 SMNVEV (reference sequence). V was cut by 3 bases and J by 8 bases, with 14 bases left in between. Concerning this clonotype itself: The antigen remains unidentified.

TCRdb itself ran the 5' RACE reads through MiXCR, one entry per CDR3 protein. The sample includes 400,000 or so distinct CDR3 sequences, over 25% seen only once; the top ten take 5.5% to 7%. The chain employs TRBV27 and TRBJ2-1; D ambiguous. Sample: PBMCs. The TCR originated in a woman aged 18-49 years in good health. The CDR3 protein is CASSLGRRSDEQFF. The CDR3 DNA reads TGTGCCAGCAGTTTGGGCAGAAGAAGCGATGAGCAGTTCTTC.